The clone carrying this T cell receptor (beta chain) is medium-sized in the sample. The antigen is undetermined. V lost 7 bases to trimming and J lost 7 bases; unmatched junction nucleotides: 4. The CDR3 has 12 amino acids. Germline CDR1 reads SNHLY; CDR2 reads FYNNEI. The data originate from a study of breast tumors, draining lymph nodes, adjacent tissues. Study results and limitations: Luminal-like breast cancer showed significantly greater tumor-nontumor repertoire similarity than basal-like breast cancer did. Tumor repertoires ranked between lymph nodes and nontumor tissue in diversity, with V and J gene preferences.

One entry per CDR3 protein results from TCRdb running MiXCR on the multiplex PCR reads. The table lists roughly 130,000 distinct CDR3 sequences, 15% to 20% of them singletons, with less than 4.5% in the top ten. Axillary draining lymph nodes of breast cancer patients supplied the node samples. J is TRBJ2-7 and V is TRBV2; 10 nucleotides line up with TRBD2. Sequencing input: axillary lymph node tissue. This receptor was taken from a female donor with breast cancer. Some clones in this sample may be carry-over from other donors' samples. The CDR3, as DNA: TGTGCCAGCAAGGGACTAGCGAATGAGCAGTACTTC. Protein sequence: CASKGLANEQYF.